The source of this T cell receptor beta chain is a study of blood T cell repertoires in COVID-19. Study at large: Some COVID-19 samples were acute and others convalescent; all came from the United States, Italy and Spain.

The CDR3 spans 14 residues. The germline CDR1 and CDR2 sequences are SGHRS and YFSETQ. Trimming removed 1 base from V and 2 bases from J, with 9 bases in between. Original processing notes: Amplification with reference gene primers provided the estimates of nucleated cell counts. Sequencing used immunoSEQ multiplex PCR; TCRdb keeps in-frame clones, though not all of them. V and J calls and clone size are given by that table; D and trimming were obtained from the DNA. This sample has 60,000 to 85,000 clones, with approximately 80% found just once. The rearrangement links TRBV5-1 to TRBJ1-1; maybe TRBD1 (5 bases). The sample consisted of peripheral blood. This receptor was identified in an elderly man with acute or convalescent COVID-19. The CDR3 spells CASSLTGVNTEAFF. The CDR3 DNA reads TGCGCCAGCAGCTTGACGGGGGTCAACACTGAAGCTTTCTTT.